This T cell receptor (beta chain) was captured in a study of cytomegalovirus exposure and HLA in healthy donors. Study-level background: A prior study identified 117 million unique TCR beta sequences from 150 million to 200 million T cells.

Donors consisted of healthy bone marrow donors. The PCR used 60 Vbeta and 13 Jbeta primers. Clones were read by immunoSEQ multiplex PCR, and TCRdb kept only the in-frame ones, dropping some. The table includes over 200,000 clones, over 65% detected once. Study-wide results and limits: In a later analysis, CMV-associated beta chains were mostly HLA-associated, it appeared. Despite most TCR sequences being rare, some public TCRs occurred in many donors.

Concerning this clone itself: No antigen is known for it.

Sequencing was carried out using PBMCs. This clonotype was sampled from a woman aged 55-70 years in good health and CMV-seropositive.

CDR3 sequence: CASSLTGDRGTPLHF. CDR3 DNA sequence: TGTGCCAGCAGTCTCACCGGGGACAGGGGGACACCCCTCCACTTT. J is TRBJ1-6 and V is TRBV6-1, with 11 bases lining up with TRBD1. The V segment lost 5 bases and the J segment 11 bases; nucleotides outside the gene matches: 8. This CDR3 contains 15 residues. Germline V gene data show CDR1 as MNHNS and CDR2 as SASEGT.